The T cell receptor (beta chain) under discussion was sequenced for a study of T-cell memory formation after mild COVID-19 (TCRdb year 2021). As for the study more broadly: TCR sequence clusters from the two donors were largely donor specific. Longitudinal TCRalpha and TCRbeta repertoire sequencing tracked T-cell clones expanding and contracting after mild COVID-19 in a couple of donors. Two young, previously healthy adult volunteers, one female and one male, were included in the cohort.

What the authors observed across the whole study: Whether the second-wave clones peaking on day 37 were SARS-CoV-2 specific was not confirmed. Contracting CD4+ clones appeared mostly in the CM and EM memory subsets, whereas CD8+ clones were enriched in EMRA. Some responding clones were found in pre-infection memory, which suggests that pre-existing cross-reactive memory T cells took part in the SARS-CoV-2 response. The study covered only two mild cases, and larger cohorts including severe cases with pre-infection samples were considered necessary. Clones that contracted from day 15 to 85 showed balanced CD4/CD8 phenotypes, whereas a second wave of clones that expanded from day 15 to 37 leaned towards CD4+.

About this clonotype itself: No cognate antigen has been identified for it. No clone much larger than this one lies a single base away; base qualities are absent.

CDR1 DFQATT and CDR2 SNEGSKA are derived from the germline V gene (reference sequence). The CDR3 has 11 amino acids, counting the end cysteine and phenylalanine. CDR3 DNA is the only sequence kept; it has 33 bases, read in frame from the first base. V and J are truncated by 6 bases and 6 bases respectively, leaving an intervening sequence of 10 bases. Sequencing took place on an Illumina NovaSeq 6000. TCRalpha and TCRbeta cDNA libraries were built by 5'RACE with constant-segment primers, adding sample barcodes and unique molecular identifiers. Trizol reagent was used to extract RNA from every sample. Amplification of the libraries took two PCR steps, and the second step added a second sample barcode plus Illumina TruSeq adapters. The libraries were sequenced on an Illumina NovaSeq using 2 x 150 bp paired-end reads. Per the authors' processing: With migec v1.2.7, reads were demultiplexed and then collapsed into UMI-guided consensus sequences. Using mixcr v2.1.11, UMI consensuses were aligned to TRA and TRB V and J templates and then assembled into clonotypes. Clonotypes were classified as expanded or contracted when called significant by both edgeR and NoisET, with noise models trained on biological replicates. For edgeR calls, the thresholds were a false discovery rate-adjusted p below 0.01 and a log2 fold-change of 1. As an exploratory analysis of dynamics, max-normalized trajectories of the 1000 most abundant clonotypes were examined by PCA with hierarchical clustering. The CD4 or CD8 phenotype of responding clones was assigned using the separately sequenced CD4+ and CD8+ repertoires. TCRdb reworked the public reads: Q25 trimming with fastp, MiXCR clone assembly, productive beta chains retained. Every CDR3 protein is listed once, alongside the most common genes and DNA of its rows. These V and J calls originate from TCRdb's pipeline instead of the authors' own analysis. The sample data list approximately 250,000 distinct CDR3 sequences, and approximately 16% of these were observed just once. Of the sample, 20% to 25% is held by the ten largest clones.

PBMCs were isolated by Ficoll-Paque density gradient centrifugation. Recombination connected TRBV20-1 to TRBJ2-3; the D gene is unclear. Sequenced material: PBMCs or a T cell subset sorted from them (not recorded which). The clonotype originates from a man between 18 and 35 years old who had mild COVID-19 (a few samples of this study predate the infection). The sample titles of this study are shuffled in the database, so cell type and time point are left out; the donor was told from shared clones. Here is the DNA: TGCAGTGCAACCGGAATGGATACGCAGTATTTT. This yields the protein CSATGMDTQYF.